The 30 T cell receptor beta chains presented below share a single source sample, sequenced in a study of T cell responses to AZD1222 COVID-19 vaccine. Sequenced by immunoSEQ multiplex PCR; TCRdb stores in-frame clones only, minus some. The sample lists about 60,000 clones; 75% to 90% were seen once. The source material was peripheral blood, sampled 28 days after the second AZD1222 dose. Source of these receptors: an adult who received the AZD1222 COVID-19 vaccine.

The V and J genes are TRBV19 and TRBJ2-7; 10 bases are shared with TRBD1. This CDR3 has 16 amino acids. In germline, CDR1 is LNHDA, CDR2 SQIVND (reference sequence). The V gene end was trimmed by 4 bases and the J gene end by 1 base; junction bases not matched to a gene: 7. The CDR3 reads CASSKAGTGDSYEQYF. CDR3 bases: TGTGCCAGTAGTAAAGCCGGGACAGGGGATTCCTACGAGCAGTACTTC.

The chain has TRBV30 and TRBJ2-2; no clear D gene. The ends were cut back, 5 bases at V and 7 bases at J, with 14 bases in the middle. Germline V gene data show CDR1 as GTSNPN and CDR2 as SVGIG (reference sequence). This CDR3 contains 13 residues. The CDR3: CAWVGRSNGELFF. CDR3 coding DNA: TGTGCCTGGGTAGGACGCTCCAACGGGGAGCTGTTTTTT.

The gene calls are TRBV19 and TRBJ1-2, with 8 bases that match TRBD1. V gave up 6 bases and J gave up 4 bases; unmatched junction bases: 4. This CDR3 spans 13 amino acids. Germline V CDR1 and CDR2: LNHDA, SQIVND (reference sequence). CDR3 nucleotides: TGTGCCAGTAGGCAGGGGGCAGGCTATGGCTACACCTTC. Its protein product is CASRQGAGYGYTF.

Here the CDR3 reads CASSYSGLSFGSPLHF. CDR3 sequence (DNA): TGTGCCAGCAGTTACTCGGGACTCTCCTTCGGATCACCCCTCCACTTT. The V call is TRBV6-5, the J call TRBJ1-6; D might be TRBD1 (5 bases). This CDR3 is 16 amino acids long. The germline V and J ends were trimmed by 0 bases and 10 bases, with 16 bases remaining between them. Germline CDR1 and CDR2: MNHEY and SVGAGI.

The chain carries TRBV7-9 and TRBJ2-3; 7 positions agree with TRBD2. This CDR3 has 13 amino acids. V shed 5 bases and J 4 bases; nucleotides not matched to a gene: 3. Germline V gene lookup returns CDR1 SEHNR and CDR2 FQNEAQ (reference sequence). The CDR3 DNA follows: TGTGCCAGCAGCAGAGCGGGGTCAGATACGCAGTATTTT. Encoded protein: CASSRAGSDTQYF.

The V call is TRBV30, the J call TRBJ2-3, with D unresolved. This CDR3 has 11 amino acids. The V gene lost 1 base and the J gene lost 4 bases, with 3 bases spanning the gap. Germline V gene lookup returns CDR1 GTSNPN and CDR2 SVGIG (reference sequence). The chain's CDR3 is CAWSGSDTQYF. CDR3 DNA sequence: TGTGCCTGGAGTGGGTCAGATACGCAGTATTTT.

There are a few counts of this clone. The genes are TRBV7-2 and TRBJ2-3; D is perhaps TRBD2 (6 bases). CDR1 is SGHTA and CDR2 is FQGNSA in the germline V gene. CDR3 size: 16 residues. Trimming took 6 bases from V and 3 from J, leaving 19 bases between them. CDR3 in amino acids: CASSPGGRGWTDTQYF. CDR3 DNA sequence: TGTGCCAGCAGTCCCGGGGGAAGAGGGTGGACAGATACGCAGTATTTT.

The J gene is TRBJ2-7, the V gene TRBV27, with D perhaps matching TRBD1 or TRBD2 (6 bases each). The V end lost 2 bases, the J end lost 4 bases, and 12 bases lay between the germline ends. Germline loops: CDR1 MNHEY, CDR2 SMNVEV (reference sequence). The CDR3 consists of 14 residues. CDR3 region: CASSLGLGGYEQYF. The CDR3 nucleotides read TGTGCCAGCAGTTTAGGGCTAGGGGGGTACGAGCAGTACTTC.

The rearrangement joins TRBV18 to TRBJ1-5, with 9 bases fitting TRBD1. The junction had 5 bases not matched to a gene; V was cut back by 5 bases and J by 6 bases. CDR1 and CDR2 (germline): KGHSH, LQKENI. This CDR3 is built from 14 residues. The CDR3 DNA reads as TGTGCCAGCTCAGGGGACAGGGTAACTCAGCCCCAGCATTTT. Translating it yields CASSGDRVTQPQHF. The full variable domain, its missing parts supplied by reference TRBV18 and TRBJ1-5, is NAGVMQNPRHLVRRRGQEARLRCSPMKGHSHVYWYRQLPEEGLKFMVYLQKENIIDESGMPKERFSAEFPKEGPSILRIQQVVRGDSAAYFCASSGDRVTQPQHFGDGTRLSIL.

This chain connects TRBV24-1 to TRBJ1-2; D gene uncertain. This CDR3 comprises 16 residues. Germline loops: CDR1 KGHDR, CDR2 SFDVKD. V was shortened by 3 bases and J by 2 bases, with 15 bases between the two germline ends. This CDR3 reads CATSDGRIGSNYGYTF. CDR3 nucleotides: TGTGCCACCAGTGATGGCAGGATAGGGTCGAACTATGGCTACACCTTC.

The chain links TRBV2 to TRBJ1-6, with D uncertain. This CDR3 is built from 15 residues. The germline V and J ends were trimmed by 10 bases and 0 bases, with 13 bases remaining between them. Germline CDR1 SNHLY, CDR2 FYNNEI. In nucleotides, the CDR3 is TGTGCCACCCAAGAGTCTAGCTCCTATAATTCACCCCTCCACTTT. It yields the protein CATQESSSYNSPLHF.

This chain connects TRBV4-2 to TRBJ2-7, with D maybe TRBD2 (5 bases). The length of the CDR3 is 14 residues. V lost 1 base to trimming and J lost 0 bases, with 7 bases between them. Germline-derived CDR1 and CDR2 are LGHNA and YNFKEQ. The DNA of the CDR3 is TGTGCCAGCAGCCAAGGGCGGGCCTCCTACGAGCAGTACTTC. Translating it yields CASSQGRASYEQYF.

V gene TRBV7-8 combines with J gene TRBJ1-4; no clear D. The CDR3 runs 15 residues. Germline V gene lookup returns CDR1 SGHVS and CDR2 FQNEAQ. With 6 bases removed from V and 3 bases from J, the gap between germline ends came to 14 bases. Here the CDR3 reads CASRPTLGANEKLFF. In nucleotides, the CDR3 is TGTGCCAGCAGACCCACCCTGGGAGCTAATGAAAAACTGTTTTTT.

The chain joins TRBV10-3 to TRBJ2-2; tentatively, D is TRBD2 (5 bases). V was shortened by 0 bases and J by 5 bases, with 10 bases between the two germline ends. The CDR3 has 15 amino acids. Germline V gene sequence: CDR1 ENHRY, CDR2 SYGVKD. The DNA for the CDR3 is TGTGCCATCAGTGAGTCCCGGACTTCGACCGGGGAGCTGTTTTTT. Translation: CAISESRTSTGELFF.

This clone came up once. The chain combines TRBV4-2 with TRBJ2-6, with a tentative D call TRBD1 (6 bases). The CDR3 is made up of 19 amino acids. Deletions cut 4 bases from V and 0 bases from J, with 19 bases between. Looked up from germline, CDR1 is LGHNA and CDR2 is YNFKEQ. CDR3 sequence: CASSRTLDRASSGANVLTF. The CDR3 nucleotides are TGTGCCAGCAGCCGAACTTTGGACAGAGCTAGCTCTGGGGCCAACGTCCTGACTTTC.

This sequence joins TRBV5-4 and TRBJ1-4, with D possibly TRBD1 on 6 matching bases. This CDR3 contains 14 residues. V lost 3 bases to trimming and J lost 4 bases, with 10 bases between them. The germline V gene has CDR1 SGHNT and CDR2 YYREEE (reference sequence). The CDR3 nucleotides read TGTGCCAGCAGCTCCCAGGGGTTTAATGAAAAACTGTTTTTT. It translates to CASSSQGFNEKLFF. The full variable domain, in which reference TRBV5-4 and TRBJ1-4 provide the parts outside the CDR3, is ETGVTQSPTHLIKTRGQQVTLRCSSQSGHNTVSWYQQALGQGPQFIFQYYREEENGRGNFPPRFSGLQFPNYSSELNVNALELDDSALYLCASSSQGFNEKLFFGSGTQLSVL.

This clone appeared a few times. This chain links TRBV9 with TRBJ1-1; no firm D call. Germline CDR1 reads SGDLS; CDR2 reads YYNGEE. Trimming pared 0 bases from V and 8 bases from J, leaving 14 bases between. This CDR3 is built from 14 residues. The CDR3 spells CASSVAGREKEAFF. In nucleotides, the CDR3 is TGTGCCAGCAGCGTAGCGGGCCGGGAGAAAGAAGCTTTCTTT.

V gene TRBV7-2 combines with J gene TRBJ2-1; 8 positions agree with TRBD1. J was trimmed by 2 bases and V by 5 bases; bases with no gene match: 2. The CDR3 length is 14 residues. Germline lookup yields CDR1 SGHTA and CDR2 FQGNSA. The CDR3 reads CASSTTGAYNEQFF. The CDR3 nucleotides read TGTGCCAGCAGCACGACAGGGGCCTACAATGAGCAGTTCTTC. Combining the CDR3 with reference TRBV7-2 and TRBJ2-1 gives the whole variable domain GAGVSQSPSNKVTEKGKDVELRCDPISGHTALYWYRQSLGQGLEFLIYFQGNSAPDKSGLPSDRFSAERTGGSVSTLTIQRTQQEDSAVYLCASSTTGAYNEQFFGPGTRLTVL.

The rearrangement joins TRBV4-2 to TRBJ2-5; 8 bases match TRBD2. Trimming cost V 1 base and J 4 bases; bases outside gene matches: 2. This CDR3 comprises 14 residues. From germline, CDR1 is LGHNA and CDR2 YNFKEQ. CDR3 loop: CASSQAGGRETQYF. The CDR3 coding sequence is TGTGCCAGCAGCCAAGCGGGGGGGCGAGAGACCCAGTACTTC.

The chain couples TRBV28 to TRBJ2-7; TRBD1 matches 9 bases. V was clipped by 6 bases and J by 0 bases; unmatched bases: 3. The germline CDR1 and CDR2 sequences are MDHEN and SYDVKM. CDR3 length: 14 residues. In DNA, the CDR3 is TGTGCCAGCAGGAGACAGGGGGACTCCTACGAGCAGTACTTC. Translating it yields CASRRQGDSYEQYF.

The J gene is TRBJ1-4, the V gene TRBV9; D is uncertain. The CDR3 runs 14 residues. CDR1 and CDR2 from the germline V gene are SGDLS and YYNGEE. Deletions cut 4 bases from V and 4 bases from J, with 11 bases between. CDR3 sequence reads: CASSTSPHNEKLFF. The CDR3 nucleotides read TGTGCCAGCAGCACCTCGCCTCATAATGAAAAACTGTTTTTT. The whole variable domain, remainder taken from reference TRBV9 and TRBJ1-4, is DSGVTQTPKHLITATGQRVTLRCSPRSGDLSVYWYQQSLDQGLQFLIQYYNGEERAKGNILERFSAQQFPDLHSELNLSSLELGDSALYFCASSTSPHNEKLFFGSGTQLSVL.

This clone has a single count. V usage is TRBV11-1 and J usage is TRBJ1-1; D might be TRBD1 (5 bases). The V and J ends lost 5 bases and 6 bases respectively, with 16 bases between them. The CDR3 spans 14 residues. Germline assignment: CDR1 SGHAT and CDR2 FQDESV (reference sequence). The CDR3 is CASSRIMQGPEAFF. The CDR3 region has the DNA TGTGCCAGCAGCCGAATAATGCAGGGACCTGAAGCTTTCTTT.

The chain recombines TRBV6-5 with TRBJ1-3; D call uncertain. V was cut by 3 bases and J by 0 bases, with 6 bases left in between. The CDR3 covers 14 residues. In germline, CDR1 is MNHEY, CDR2 SVGAGI. The CDR3 reads CASSYLSSGNTIYF. The CDR3 DNA sequence: TGTGCCAGCAGTTATCTGTCCTCTGGAAACACCATATATTTT.

The CDR3 reads CASSLFGLPSTDTQYF. The CDR3 DNA is TGTGCCAGCAGCCTCTTCGGACTACCTAGCACAGATACGCAGTATTTT. V usage is TRBV9 and J usage is TRBJ2-3; maybe TRBD2 (6 bases). Germline values: CDR1 SGDLS, CDR2 YYNGEE. The CDR3 consists of 16 residues. V was trimmed by 4 bases and J by 0 bases, leaving 15 bases between them. The whole variable domain, filled in from reference TRBV9 and TRBJ2-3, reads DSGVTQTPKHLITATGQRVTLRCSPRSGDLSVYWYQQSLDQGLQFLIQYYNGEERAKGNILERFSAQQFPDLHSELNLSSLELGDSALYFCASSLFGLPSTDTQYFGPGTRLTVL.

The chain carries TRBV4-1 and TRBJ2-3; D gene ambiguous. V lost 0 bases and J 0 bases, leaving 10 bases between the germline ends. CDR1 is MGHRA and CDR2 is YSYEKL in the germline V gene. CDR3 length: 16 amino acids. The CDR3 region has the DNA TGCGCCAGCAGCCAAGAGCAGGCTTACAGCACAGATACGCAGTATTTT. It translates to CASSQEQAYSTDTQYF.

The V gene is TRBV7-8, the J gene TRBJ1-5; TRBD1 agrees at 10 bases. CDR3 length: 17 amino acids. CDR1 SGHVS and CDR2 FQNEAQ come from the germline V gene. Germline trimming cut 5 bases from V and 6 bases from J; bases unmatched to any gene: 13. CDR3 region: CASSAGTGAYSGQPQHF. DNA of the CDR3: TGTGCCAGCAGCGCCGGGACAGGGGCTTATTCCGGTCAGCCCCAGCATTTT.

This rearrangement joins TRBV19 to TRBJ1-2; D uncertain. The germline gives CDR1 LNHDA, CDR2 SQIVND (reference sequence). V lost 3 bases and J 2 bases, leaving 10 bases between the germline ends. CDR3 length equals 14 residues. DNA of the CDR3: TGTGCCAGTAGTATTTTCAGACCAAACTATGGCTACACCTTC. This gives the protein CASSIFRPNYGYTF.

The V and J genes are TRBV21-1 and TRBJ2-5; TRBD1 is the table's D call and was not checked against the DNA. TRBV21-1 is recorded as a pseudogene. This CDR3 has 18 amino acids. For the CDR3, the DNA is TGTGCCAGCGGTTCGCAAGACAGGGGCGTGGGTCACCAAGAGACCCAGTACTTC. Its translation is CASGSQDRGVGHQETQYF.

The chain recombines TRBV7-6 with TRBJ2-7; 15 nucleotides match TRBD2. CDR3 length equals 16 residues. V lost 5 bases and J lost 5; bases outside the gene matches: 7. Germline assignment: CDR1 SGHVS and CDR2 FNYEAQ. CDR3 nucleotide sequence: TGTGCCAGCAGCCTTGGACTAGCGGGAGGGCCCGACGAGCAGTACTTC. Its translation is CASSLGLAGGPDEQYF.

The rearrangement links TRBV6-5 to TRBJ1-1; D remains ambiguous. Per the germline V gene, CDR1 is MNHEY and CDR2 is SVGAGI. The germline V and J ends were trimmed by 3 bases and 1 base, with 12 bases remaining between them. The CDR3 is 15 amino acids. CDR3 region: CASSYSARSNTEAFF. The CDR3 region has the DNA TGTGCCAGCAGTTATTCGGCCAGGTCGAACACTGAAGCTTTCTTT.